The clone carrying this T cell receptor beta chain has a handful of counts. Amplified TCR beta CDR3 regions derived from RNA transcripts. First-round RT-PCR targeting the TCR CDR3 was performed with the HTBI primer set. TCRdb itself ran the multiplex PCR reads through MiXCR, one entry per CDR3 protein. The sample includes around 350,000 distinct CDR3 sequences, about 25% of them seen just once. This record comes from a study of T cells in Graves' hyperthyroidism and ophthalmopathy. This CDR3 is built from 13 residues. Trimming took off 5 bases at V and 3 bases at J, with 7 bases between the two ends. The chain carries TRBV12-3 or TRBV12-4 and TRBJ2-2; D call uncertain. The specimen sequenced was blood. The TCR comes from a man between 45 and 60 years old with Graves' hyperthyroidism. The CDR3 DNA follows: TGTGCCAGCAGTACCGGTTACACCGGGGAGCTGTTTTTT. Amino acid sequence: CASSTGYTGELFF.